Below, 28 T cell receptor beta chains from the same sample are listed, as sequenced in a study of blood T cell repertoires in COVID-19. Data came from immunoSEQ multiplex PCR; TCRdb stores just in-frame clones and leaves some out. The table shows 330,000 or so clones, with 80% to 95% occurring only once. The specimen sequenced was PBMCs or T cells enriched from blood (not recorded which). These receptors all stem from a woman in her twenties or thirties who had recovered from COVID-19.

The rearrangement uses TRBV5-1 and TRBJ2-5; possibly TRBD1 for D (6 bases). The V end lost 4 bases, the J end lost 8 bases, and 12 bases lay between the germline ends. Germline-derived CDR1 and CDR2 are SGHRS and YFSETQ. This CDR3 region has 12 residues. This chain's CDR3 is CASSQGQNTQYF. CDR3 in DNA: TGCGCCAGCAGCCAGGGGCAGAACACCCAGTACTTC.

The CDR3 protein is CAITRTSGSFDEQFF. DNA for the CDR3: TGTGCCATCACCAGGACTAGCGGGAGTTTCGATGAGCAGTTCTTC. The chain joins TRBV10-3 to TRBJ2-1; 13 bases map to TRBD2. V lost 7 bases and J lost 8; bases outside the gene matches: 8. Looked up from germline, CDR1 is ENHRY and CDR2 is SYGVKD. The CDR3 has 15 residues.

The chain carries TRBV5-4 and TRBJ2-7, with 7 positions matching TRBD1. This CDR3 has 12 residues. Trimming cost V 4 bases and J 3 bases; bases outside gene matches: 1. The germline gives CDR1 SGHNT, CDR2 YYREEE (reference sequence). CDR3 in amino acids: CASSDRVYEQYF. The CDR3 bases are TGTGCCAGCAGCGACAGGGTCTACGAGCAGTACTTC.

The chain joins TRBV5-1 to TRBJ1-1; D possibly corresponds to TRBD1 (6 bases). Trimming shortened V by 0 bases and J by 5 bases, and 8 bases separated the two germline ends. The CDR3 is made up of 13 amino acids. Germline-derived CDR1 and CDR2 are SGHRS and YFSETQ. Here the CDR3 DNA reads TGCGCCAGCAGCTTGGTAACAGGGACTGAAGCTTTCTTT. Its protein is CASSLVTGTEAFF.

V usage is TRBV3-1 (or the pseudogene TRBV3-2) and J usage is TRBJ2-7, with D perhaps matching TRBD1 (6 bases). The V and J ends lost 1 base and 7 bases respectively, with 17 bases between them. Germline V gene data show CDR1 as LGHDT and CDR2 as YNNKEL (reference sequence). The CDR3 totals 15 residues. The CDR3 DNA reads as TGTGCCAGCAGCCAAGGACAGGCTCTATCTGGTGAGCAGTACTTC. It encodes CASSQGQALSGEQYF.

This chain uses TRBV7-2 with TRBJ1-1, with D tentatively TRBD1 (6 bases). The CDR3 runs 12 residues. V lost 5 bases to trimming and J lost 9 bases, with 13 bases between them. Per the germline V gene, CDR1 is SGHTA and CDR2 is FQGNSA. This CDR3 is CASSMGHLQAFF. Written as DNA, the CDR3 is TGTGCCAGCAGCATGGGACATCTGCAAGCTTTCTTT.

The rearrangement links TRBV27 to TRBJ1-1; 9 nucleotides line up with TRBD1. CDR3 length equals 15 residues. The germline CDR1 and CDR2 sequences are MNHEY and SMNVEV (reference sequence). Trimming removed 5 bases from V and 2 bases from J; junction bases left unmatched: 6. The CDR3 DNA reads as TGTGCCAGCAGTGCCCGGGACAGGGCCAACACTGAAGCTTTCTTT. Translation: CASSARDRANTEAFF.

This clone came up once. The rearrangement links TRBV6-5 to TRBJ2-7; possible D gene TRBD1, 6 bases. Germline values: CDR1 MNHEY, CDR2 SVGAGI. This CDR3 contains 14 residues. Trimming pared 2 bases from V and 0 bases from J, leaving 8 bases between. CDR3 in amino acids: CASSYRDISYEQYF. As DNA, the CDR3 is TGTGCCAGCAGTTACCGGGACATCTCCTACGAGCAGTACTTC.

The chain joins TRBV19 to TRBJ2-1, with D perhaps matching TRBD1 (8 bases). The CDR3 runs to 16 residues. V was clipped by 5 bases and J by 8 bases, with 22 bases between them. Germline V CDR1 and CDR2: LNHDA, SQIVND (reference sequence). The CDR3 loop is CASSSFPTGGGYEQFF. In nucleotides, the CDR3 is TGTGCCAGTAGTTCTTTCCCCACAGGGGGGGGGTATGAGCAGTTCTTC.

V and J are TRBV6-5 and TRBJ2-5, with 8 bases identical to TRBD1. Germline-derived CDR1 and CDR2 are MNHEY and SVGAGI. The CDR3 length is 14 residues. Unmatched junction bases numbered 8, after V lost 6 bases and J lost 5 bases. CDR3 bases: TGTGCCAGCAGCTCAGGGGGCGCGGGTGAGACCCAGTACTTC. This gives the protein CASSSGGAGETQYF.

Turning to this clone: Other DNA sequences in this sample translate to the same CDR3. V gene TRBV3-1 (or the pseudogene TRBV3-2) combines with J gene TRBJ2-1; TRBD1 agrees at 10 bases. Germline loops: CDR1 LGHDT, CDR2 YNNKEL (reference sequence). J was trimmed by 6 bases and V by 4 bases; bases with no gene match: 3. There are 14 residues in the CDR3. The CDR3 DNA is TGTGCCAGCAGCCGTAGGACAGGGGGCAATGAGCAGTTCTTC. The encoded protein is CASSRRTGGNEQFF.

The gene calls are TRBV2 and TRBJ2-5; TRBD1 matches at 8 bases. Looked up from germline, CDR1 is SNHLY and CDR2 is FYNNEI. The CDR3 is 13 residues long. The trim removed 8 bases at V and 5 bases at J, leaving 7 bases unmatched. CDR3 residues: CASVTGEWETQYF. In nucleotides, the CDR3 is TGTGCCAGCGTGACAGGGGAGTGGGAGACCCAGTACTTC.

The CDR3 loop is CANTDSLNYGYTF. CDR3 DNA sequence: TGTGCCAATACAGACAGCCTTAACTATGGCTACACCTTC. The rearrangement joins TRBV6-5 to TRBJ1-2, with D maybe TRBD1 (5 bases). The ends were cut back, 10 bases at V and 1 base at J, with 13 bases in the middle. The length of the CDR3 is 13 residues. The germline gives CDR1 MNHEY, CDR2 SVGAGI.

The chain employs TRBV15 and TRBJ1-2; TRBD1 agrees at 8 bases. Germline-derived CDR1 and CDR2 are LNHNV and YYDKDF (reference sequence). CDR3 length: 16 residues. After removal of 5 bases from V and 2 bases from J, the junction contained 10 bases not matched to a gene. The CDR3 reads CATSVDRGITNYGYTF. CDR3 sequence (DNA): TGTGCCACCAGCGTCGACAGGGGAATTACCAACTATGGCTACACCTTC.

The rearrangement links TRBV6-5 to TRBJ2-1; 7 bases align to TRBD1. Trimming removed 5 bases from V and 1 base from J; junction bases left unmatched: 5. This CDR3 is built from 15 residues. CDR1 is MNHEY, CDR2 SVGAGI, per germline. The CDR3 nucleotides read TGTGCCAGCAGTAACAGGGGCCTGTCCTACAATGAGCAGTTCTTC. This codes for CASSNRGLSYNEQFF.

V is TRBV28 and J is TRBJ2-7; TRBD2 matches 9 bases. J was trimmed by 0 bases and V by 6 bases; bases with no gene match: 6. The germline gives CDR1 MDHEN, CDR2 SYDVKM. The CDR3 has 15 amino acids. The CDR3 loop reads CASRGASGISYEQYF. The CDR3 DNA follows: TGTGCCAGCAGGGGCGCTAGCGGGATCTCCTACGAGCAGTACTTC.

The chain uses TRBV7-2 and TRBJ2-3, with unresolved D. The CDR3 loop spans 15 amino acids. The V end was cut by 5 bases, the J end by 0 bases, with 12 bases between. CDR1 is SGHTA, CDR2 FQGNSA, per germline. This CDR3 reads CASSRSVTSTDTQYF. For the CDR3, the DNA is TGTGCCAGCAGCCGGTCGGTCACTAGCACAGATACGCAGTATTTT.

A word on this clone: Other DNA sequences in the same sample also yield this CDR3. V gene TRBV7-2 combines with J gene TRBJ1-2; 7 nucleotides agree with TRBD1. Germline V gene lookup returns CDR1 SGHTA and CDR2 FQGNSA. The CDR3 totals 15 residues. V lost 3 bases and J lost 2; bases outside the gene matches: 6. CDR3 coding DNA: TGTGCCAGCAGCTTGGACCGGGACAGCAACTATGGCTACACCTTC. Protein: CASSLDRDSNYGYTF.

The CDR3 here is CASSEFQGNTEAFF. The CDR3 nucleotides are TGTGCCAGCAGTGAGTTCCAGGGAAACACTGAAGCTTTCTTT. V is TRBV2 and J is TRBJ1-1; a possible D gene is TRBD1 (5 bases). This CDR3 contains 14 residues. V shed 3 bases and J shed 2 bases, with 10 bases lying between them. CDR1 and CDR2 from the germline V gene are SNHLY and FYNNEI. The full variable domain, in which reference TRBV2 and TRBJ1-1 provide the parts outside the CDR3, is EPEVTQTPSHQVTQMGQEVILRCVPISNHLYFYWYRQILGQKVEFLVSFYNNEISEKSEIFDDQFSVERPDGSNFTLKIRSTKLEDSAMYFCASSEFQGNTEAFFGQGTRLTVV.

The chain links TRBV4-3 to TRBJ2-5; TRBD2 is a possible D gene (5 bases). CDR1 is LGHNA, CDR2 YSLEER, per germline. The V end lost 1 base, the J end lost 4 bases, and 10 bases lay between the germline ends. The CDR3 is 14 amino acids. The CDR3: CASSQVGGRETQYF. CDR3 DNA sequence: TGCGCCAGCAGCCAAGTTGGCGGGCGAGAGACCCAGTACTTC.

The V and J genes are TRBV6-2 or TRBV6-3 and TRBJ1-1; a possible D gene is TRBD1 (6 bases). Germline-derived CDR1 and CDR2 are MNHEY and SVGEGT. V was cut by 6 bases and J by 1 base, with 21 bases left in between. The CDR3 runs 17 residues. The CDR3 spells CASSPAPTQGQNTEAFF. In DNA, the CDR3 is TGTGCCAGCAGCCCGGCCCCCACACAGGGCCAGAACACTGAAGCTTTCTTT.

This rearrangement joins TRBV5-1 to TRBJ2-7; TRBD1 agrees at 10 bases. Germline V gives CDR1 SGHRS, CDR2 YFSETQ. The CDR3 is 14 residues long. J was trimmed by 7 bases and V by 4 bases; bases with no gene match: 8. Here the CDR3 reads CASSLQTGGFEQYF. For the CDR3, the DNA is TGCGCCAGCAGCCTACAGACAGGGGGCTTTGAGCAGTACTTC.

In the case of this clone: Germline is not matched at one junction end, which may reflect a read error. The rearrangement uses TRBV28 and TRBJ1-2, with TRBD1 matching 9 bases. CDR3 length: 17 amino acids. Germline V gives CDR1 MDHEN, CDR2 SYDVKM. The CDR3 loop reads CASRLSDRDRVGYGYTF. In DNA form, the CDR3 reads TGTGCCAGCAGGTTATCCGACCGGGACAGGGTGGGTTATGGCTACACCTTC.

The chain carries TRBV28 and TRBJ1-1; D uncertain. CDR1 is MDHEN, CDR2 SYDVKM, per germline. V lost 4 bases and J 3 bases, leaving 18 bases between the germline ends. The CDR3 is made up of 16 amino acids. The CDR3 loop reads CASSSPMSSLDTEAFF. DNA of the CDR3: TGTGCCAGCAGTTCACCTATGAGTAGCCTGGACACTGAAGCTTTCTTT.

The chain employs TRBV30 and TRBJ1-5, with unresolved D. Germline V gives CDR1 GTSNPN, CDR2 SVGIG (reference sequence). V was pared by 2 bases and J by 0 bases, with 8 bases between. The length of the CDR3 is 14 residues. CDR3 sequence reads: CAWSTGNSNQPQHF. The CDR3 coding sequence is TGTGCCTGGAGTACCGGGAATAGCAATCAGCCCCAGCATTTT.

CDR3 in DNA: TGTGCCAGCAGTTTTATTGAGAGTCTAGCGGGGACGAACAATGAGCAGTTCTTC. Residues: CASSFIESLAGTNNEQFF. The rearrangement uses TRBV28 and TRBJ2-1; TRBD2 matches at 9 bases. The V gene's germline CDR1 is MDHEN and CDR2 SYDVKM. The CDR3 extends over 18 amino acids. Unmatched junction bases numbered 14, after V lost 3 bases and J lost 5 bases.

A single count supports this clone. The chain links TRBV9 to TRBJ2-1; the D gene is possibly TRBD1 (6 bases). CDR3 length: 14 amino acids. Trimming took off 6 bases at V and 8 bases at J, with 18 bases between the two ends. Germline V gene data show CDR1 as SGDLS and CDR2 as YYNGEE. CDR3 DNA sequence: TGTGCCAGCACCCTACAGGGTAACAGCGATGAGCAGTTCTTC. Its protein is CASTLQGNSDEQFF.

This chain connects TRBV9 to TRBJ2-1; 8 bases are shared with TRBD1. From germline, CDR1 is SGDLS and CDR2 YYNGEE. V shed 0 bases, J shed 7 bases, and the junction held 6 bases outside the gene matches. The CDR3 is 15 amino acids. Here the CDR3 DNA reads TGTGCCAGCAGCGTAGTCTGGACAGGGAAGAATGAGCAGTTCTTC. Residues: CASSVVWTGKNEQFF.